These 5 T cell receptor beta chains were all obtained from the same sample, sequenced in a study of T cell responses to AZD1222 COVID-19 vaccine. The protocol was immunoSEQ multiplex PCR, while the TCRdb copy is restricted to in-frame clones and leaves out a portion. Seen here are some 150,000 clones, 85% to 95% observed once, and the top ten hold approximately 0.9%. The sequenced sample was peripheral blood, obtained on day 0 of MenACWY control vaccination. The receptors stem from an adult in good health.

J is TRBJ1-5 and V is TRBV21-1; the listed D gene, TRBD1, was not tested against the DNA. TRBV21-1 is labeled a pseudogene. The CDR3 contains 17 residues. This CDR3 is CASSKGAVTVKNQPQHF. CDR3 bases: TGTGCCAGCAGCAAAGGGGCCGTGACAGTGAAGAATCAGCCCCAGCATTTT.

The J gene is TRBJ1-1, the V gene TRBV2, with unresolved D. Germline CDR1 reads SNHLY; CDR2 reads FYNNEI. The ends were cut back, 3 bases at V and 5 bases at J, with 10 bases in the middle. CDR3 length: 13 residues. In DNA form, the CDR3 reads TGTGCCAGCAGTGAGATGGATGGAACTGAAGCTTTCTTT. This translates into CASSEMDGTEAFF. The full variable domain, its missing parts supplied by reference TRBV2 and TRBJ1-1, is EPEVTQTPSHQVTQMGQEVILRCVPISNHLYFYWYRQILGQKVEFLVSFYNNEISEKSEIFDDQFSVERPDGSNFTLKIRSTKLEDSAMYFCASSEMDGTEAFFGQGTRLTVV.

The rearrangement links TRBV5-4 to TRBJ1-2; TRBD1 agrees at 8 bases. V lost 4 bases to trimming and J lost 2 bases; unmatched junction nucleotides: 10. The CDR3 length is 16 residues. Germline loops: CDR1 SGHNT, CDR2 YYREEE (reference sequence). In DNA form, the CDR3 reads TGTGCCAGCAGCCCGTCGCCAGGGGGCGTGAACTATGGCTACACCTTC. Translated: CASSPSPGGVNYGYTF.

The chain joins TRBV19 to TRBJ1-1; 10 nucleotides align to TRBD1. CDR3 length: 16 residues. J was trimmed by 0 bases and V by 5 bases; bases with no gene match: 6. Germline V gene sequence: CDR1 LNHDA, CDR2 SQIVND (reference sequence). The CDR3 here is CASSGRTGGMNTEAFF. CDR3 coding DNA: TGTGCCAGTAGTGGGAGGACAGGGGGGATGAACACTGAAGCTTTCTTT.

The CDR3 DNA sequence: TGTGCCAGCAGCTTAGCCGGAGTTCTATACGAGCAGTACTTC. Its translation is CASSLAGVLYEQYF. This chain joins TRBV5-6 and TRBJ2-7, with D uncertain. The V and J ends lost 2 bases and 4 bases respectively, with 13 bases between them. Per the germline V gene, CDR1 is SGHDT and CDR2 is YYEEEE. This CDR3 has 14 amino acids.